These T cell receptor beta chains were read from a single sample in a study of cytomegalovirus exposure and HLA in healthy donors. Here immunoSEQ multiplex PCR was the method, and the copy in TCRdb shows in-frame clones only, minus some. The repertoire includes about 200,000 clones, 70% to 80% of them detected once, and about 14% sits in the top ten. Sequenced: PBMCs. These receptors came from a woman aged 30 to 39 in good health and CMV-seropositive. CDR3s include the opening cysteine and the closing phenylalanine or tryptophan. Fields, in order: J gene, V gene, D gene, clone size, CDR3 protein, CDR3 DNA. D genes are given only for firm matches. Clone size, where shown, is once, few, many, or a class for clones that have expanded.

J gene: TRBJ1-3
V gene: TRBV7-9
D gene: .
clone size: .
CDR3 protein: CSSSPAGAGNTIYF
CDR3 DNA: TGTTCCAGCAGCCCCGCGGGGGCCGGAAACACCATATATTTT

J gene: TRBJ2-1
V gene: TRBV10-3
D gene: TRBD1
clone size: .
CDR3 protein: CAITPGQGDDEQFF
CDR3 DNA: TGTGCCATCACTCCGGGACAGGGTGACGATGAGCAGTTCTTC

J gene: TRBJ1-3
V gene: TRBV15
D gene: .
clone size: .
CDR3 protein: CATSTGELGVSGNTIYF
CDR3 DNA: TGTGCCACCAGCACGGGAGAACTGGGCGTCTCTGGAAACACCATATATTTT

J gene: TRBJ2-5
V gene: TRBV15
D gene: .
clone size: .
CDR3 protein: CATSRVGETQYF
CDR3 DNA: TGTGCCACCAGCAGAGTCGGGGAGACCCAGTACTTC

J gene: TRBJ2-1
V gene: TRBV5-1
D gene: TRBD2
clone size: .
CDR3 protein: CASSSTPGGLASYNEQFF
CDR3 DNA: TGCGCCAGCAGCTCAACCCCGGGGGGACTAGCGTCGTACAATGAGCAGTTCTTC

J gene: TRBJ2-1
V gene: TRBV7-9
D gene: TRBD2
clone size: .
CDR3 protein: CASSFTSGSSLEQFF
CDR3 DNA: TGTGCCAGCAGCTTTACTAGCGGGAGTTCGCTTGAGCAGTTCTTC

J gene: TRBJ2-7
V gene: TRBV5-1
D gene: .
clone size: .
CDR3 protein: CASRNPSDPPYEQYF
CDR3 DNA: TGCGCCAGCAGGAACCCTAGCGATCCTCCCTACGAGCAGTACTTC

J gene: TRBJ2-2
V gene: TRBV4-1
D gene: .
clone size: once
CDR3 protein: CASSPSSSGELFF
CDR3 DNA: TGCGCCAGCAGCCCTTCTTCCAGTGGGGAGCTGTTTTTT

J gene: TRBJ1-3
V gene: TRBV11-2
D gene: .
clone size: few
CDR3 protein: CASSSGHTIYF
CDR3 DNA: TGTGCCAGCAGCTCTGGGCACACCATATATTTT

J gene: TRBJ2-6
V gene: TRBV30
D gene: TRBD2
clone size: once
CDR3 protein: CAWTTGGISSGANVLTF
CDR3 DNA: TGTGCCTGGACGACGGGGGGGATTAGCTCTGGGGCCAACGTCCTGACTTTC

J gene: TRBJ2-1
V gene: TRBV5-1
D gene: TRBD2
clone size: .
CDR3 protein: CASSSVGGRGYNEQFF
CDR3 DNA: TGCGCCAGCAGCTCCGTCGGCGGGAGAGGGTACAATGAGCAGTTCTTC

J gene: TRBJ2-4
V gene: TRBV18
D gene: TRBD2
clone size: .
CDR3 protein: CASSLSASGRENIQYF
CDR3 DNA: TGTGCCAGCTCATTATCGGCTAGCGGGAGGGAAAACATTCAGTACTTC

J gene: TRBJ2-3
V gene: TRBV30
D gene: TRBD1
clone size: .
CDR3 protein: CAWSFTGGDTDTQYF
CDR3 DNA: TGTGCCTGGAGTTTCACAGGGGGCGATACAGATACGCAGTATTTT

J gene: TRBJ2-7
V gene: TRBV5-1
D gene: .
clone size: .
CDR3 protein: CASSLAGRVEQYF
CDR3 DNA: TGCGCCAGCAGCTTGGCTGGTCGGGTCGAGCAGTACTTC

J gene: TRBJ1-4
V gene: TRBV6-1
D gene: TRBD1
clone size: .
CDR3 protein: CASRDRGRDNEKLFF
CDR3 DNA: TGTGCCAGCAGAGACAGGGGGAGGGATAATGAAAAACTGTTTTTT

J gene: TRBJ2-3
V gene: TRBV5-4
D gene: .
clone size: .
CDR3 protein: CASSLAAGPGSTDTQYF
CDR3 DNA: TGTGCCAGCAGCTTGGCGGCGGGGCCGGGTAGCACAGATACGCAGTATTTT

J gene: TRBJ2-1
V gene: TRBV4-1
D gene: TRBD1
clone size: .
CDR3 protein: CASSQDEGRGKFEQFF
CDR3 DNA: TGCGCCAGCAGCCAAGATGAAGGCAGGGGGAAATTTGAGCAGTTCTTC

J gene: TRBJ2-7
V gene: TRBV30
D gene: TRBD1
clone size: .
CDR3 protein: CAFDGTEYEQYF
CDR3 DNA: TGTGCCTTTGATGGGACAGAATACGAGCAGTACTTC

J gene: TRBJ2-3
V gene: TRBV6-6
D gene: TRBD2
clone size: .
CDR3 protein: CASSSAGGQDTQYF
CDR3 DNA: TGTGCCAGCAGTTCAGCGGGAGGACAAGATACGCAGTATTTT

J gene: TRBJ1-1
V gene: TRBV6-1
D gene: .
clone size: .
CDR3 protein: CASSEDSEAFF
CDR3 DNA: TGTGCCAGCAGTGAAGACTCTGAAGCTTTCTTT

J gene: TRBJ2-1
V gene: TRBV29-1
D gene: TRBD2
clone size: .
CDR3 protein: CSVGGGGAGNEQFF
CDR3 DNA: TGCAGCGTTGGTGGCGGGGGGGCGGGTAATGAGCAGTTCTTC

J gene: TRBJ1-1
V gene: TRBV6-6
D gene: .
clone size: .
CDR3 protein: CASSLSNTEAFF
CDR3 DNA: TGTGCCAGCAGTTTATCGAACACTGAAGCTTTCTTT

J gene: TRBJ1-1
V gene: TRBV5-1
D gene: TRBD1
clone size: .
CDR3 protein: CASGTGEAGTEAFF
CDR3 DNA: TGCGCCAGCGGAACAGGGGAGGCGGGTACTGAAGCTTTCTTT

J gene: TRBJ2-1
V gene: TRBV6-4
D gene: .
clone size: .
CDR3 protein: CASSFYAWSNEQFF
CDR3 DNA: TGTGCCAGCAGTTTTTATGCGTGGTCGAATGAGCAGTTCTTC

J gene: TRBJ2-7
V gene: TRBV11-3
D gene: TRBD2
clone size: .
CDR3 protein: CASSPGTSGKGYEQYF
CDR3 DNA: TGTGCCAGCAGCCCAGGGACTAGCGGGAAAGGTTACGAGCAGTACTTC

J gene: TRBJ2-6
V gene: TRBV2
D gene: .
clone size: .
CDR3 protein: CASRETGSGANVLTF
CDR3 DNA: TGTGCCAGCAGAGAGACAGGTTCTGGGGCCAACGTCCTGACTTTC

J gene: TRBJ1-2
V gene: TRBV6-1
D gene: .
clone size: once
CDR3 protein: CASSEEPGFYYGYTF
CDR3 DNA: TGTGCCAGCAGTGAAGAGCCGGGATTCTACTATGGCTACACCTTC

J gene: TRBJ1-1
V gene: TRBV7-9
D gene: TRBD1
clone size: .
CDR3 protein: CASSLYRGRKNTEAFF
CDR3 DNA: TGTGCCAGCAGCTTATACAGGGGGCGCAAGAACACTGAAGCTTTCTTT

J gene: TRBJ2-1
V gene: TRBV18
D gene: TRBD2
clone size: .
CDR3 protein: CASSPGLAGTYNEQFF
CDR3 DNA: TGTGCCAGCTCACCGGGACTAGCGGGTACCTACAATGAGCAGTTCTTC

J gene: TRBJ1-1
V gene: TRBV6-5
D gene: TRBD1
clone size: .
CDR3 protein: CASSYKSGGLAFF
CDR3 DNA: TGTGCCAGCAGTTACAAGTCAGGGGGATTGGCTTTCTTT

J gene: TRBJ2-2
V gene: TRBV19
D gene: TRBD2
clone size: .
CDR3 protein: CASTRLAGDTGELFF
CDR3 DNA: TGTGCCAGTACTCGGCTAGCGGGAGACACCGGGGAGCTGTTTTTT

J gene: TRBJ2-5
V gene: TRBV6-5
D gene: .
clone size: once
CDR3 protein: CASSYSTSLGETQYF
CDR3 DNA: TGTGCCAGCAGTTACTCGACTAGTTTGGGCGAGACCCAGTACTTC

J gene: TRBJ1-1
V gene: TRBV5-5
D gene: TRBD1
clone size: .
CDR3 protein: CASSTVPGQGTAFF
CDR3 DNA: TGTGCCAGCAGCACCGTCCCGGGACAGGGGACAGCTTTCTTT

J gene: TRBJ2-7
V gene: TRBV7-6
D gene: TRBD1
clone size: .
CDR3 protein: CASSLEAGGSYEQYF
CDR3 DNA: TGTGCCAGCAGCTTAGAGGCAGGGGGCTCCTACGAGCAGTACTTC

J gene: TRBJ2-5
V gene: TRBV2
D gene: TRBD1
clone size: .
CDR3 protein: CASSRDRNEETQYF
CDR3 DNA: TGTGCCAGCAGCCGGGACAGGAACGAAGAGACCCAGTACTTC

J gene: TRBJ2-3
V gene: TRBV13
D gene: TRBD1
clone size: .
CDR3 protein: CASSPRQGPDTQYF
CDR3 DNA: TGTGCCAGCAGCCCGAGACAGGGCCCAGATACGCAGTATTTT

J gene: TRBJ2-7
V gene: TRBV27
D gene: .
clone size: .
CDR3 protein: CASSPRRATYEQYF
CDR3 DNA: TGTGCCAGCAGTCCCCGGAGGGCCACCTACGAGCAGTACTTC

J gene: TRBJ1-4
V gene: TRBV27
D gene: .
clone size: few
CDR3 protein: CASTSGTPGGKLFF
CDR3 DNA: TGTGCCAGCACCTCCGGGACCCCGGGGGGAAAACTGTTTTTT

J gene: TRBJ1-2
V gene: TRBV7-8
D gene: TRBD1
clone size: .
CDR3 protein: CASSPGQGPSYGYTF
CDR3 DNA: TGTGCCAGCAGCCCGGGACAGGGCCCTTCCTATGGCTACACCTTC

J gene: TRBJ2-5
V gene: TRBV5-1
D gene: TRBD1
clone size: .
CDR3 protein: CASSSQDRGGSETQYF
CDR3 DNA: TGCGCCAGCAGCTCCCAGGACAGGGGAGGGTCAGAGACCCAGTACTTC

J gene: TRBJ1-2
V gene: TRBV23-1
D gene: .
clone size: .
CDR3 protein: CASSPPDTSNYGYTF
CDR3 DNA: TGCGCCAGCAGTCCCCCGGACACCTCTAACTATGGCTACACCTTC